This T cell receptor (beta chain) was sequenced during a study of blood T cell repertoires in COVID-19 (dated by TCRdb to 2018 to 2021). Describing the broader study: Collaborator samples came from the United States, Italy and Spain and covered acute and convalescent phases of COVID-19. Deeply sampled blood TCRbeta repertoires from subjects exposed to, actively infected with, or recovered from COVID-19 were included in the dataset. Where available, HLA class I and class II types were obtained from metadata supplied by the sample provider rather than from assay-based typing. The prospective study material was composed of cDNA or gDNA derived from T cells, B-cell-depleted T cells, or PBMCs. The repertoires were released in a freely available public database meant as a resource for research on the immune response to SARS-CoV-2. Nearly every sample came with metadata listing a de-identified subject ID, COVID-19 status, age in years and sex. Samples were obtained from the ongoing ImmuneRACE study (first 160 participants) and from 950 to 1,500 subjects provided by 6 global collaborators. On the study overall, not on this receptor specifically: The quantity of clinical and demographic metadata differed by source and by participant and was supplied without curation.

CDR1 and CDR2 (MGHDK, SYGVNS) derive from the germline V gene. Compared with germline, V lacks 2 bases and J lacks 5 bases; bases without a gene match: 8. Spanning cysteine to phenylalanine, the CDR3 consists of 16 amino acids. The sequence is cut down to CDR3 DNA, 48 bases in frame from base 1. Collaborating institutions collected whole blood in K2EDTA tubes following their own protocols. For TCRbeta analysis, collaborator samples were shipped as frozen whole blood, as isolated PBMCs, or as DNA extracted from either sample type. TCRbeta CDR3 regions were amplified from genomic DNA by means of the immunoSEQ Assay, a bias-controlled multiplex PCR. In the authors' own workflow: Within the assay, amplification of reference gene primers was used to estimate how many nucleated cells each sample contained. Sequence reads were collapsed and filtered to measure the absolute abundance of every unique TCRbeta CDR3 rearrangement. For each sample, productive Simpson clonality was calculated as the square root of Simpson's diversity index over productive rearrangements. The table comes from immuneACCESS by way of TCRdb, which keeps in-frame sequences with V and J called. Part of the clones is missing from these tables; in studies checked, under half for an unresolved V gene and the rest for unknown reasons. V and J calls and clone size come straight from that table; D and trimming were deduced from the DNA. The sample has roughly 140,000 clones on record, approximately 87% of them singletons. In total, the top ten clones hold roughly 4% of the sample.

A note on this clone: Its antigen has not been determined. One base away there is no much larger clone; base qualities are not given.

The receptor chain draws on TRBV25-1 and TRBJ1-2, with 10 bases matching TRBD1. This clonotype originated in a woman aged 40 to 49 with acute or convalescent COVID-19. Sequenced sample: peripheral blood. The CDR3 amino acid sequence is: CASSEPGTGEWYGYTF. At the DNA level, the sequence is TGTGCCAGCAGTGAACCCGGGACAGGGGAATGGTATGGCTACACCTTC.